The count of the clone carrying this TCR beta chain is one. TCRdb's copy holds only in-frame clones and misses some; the assay was immunoSEQ multiplex PCR. The sample holds about 160,000 clones, about 94% seen once. The data were obtained in a study of control samples from healthy donors and cancer patients. CDR1 and CDR2 (germline): SGHVS, FNYEAQ. The CDR3 has 14 amino acids. V gave up 1 base and J gave up 6 bases, with 11 bases separating them. The chain uses TRBV7-6 and TRBJ2-3; D is uncertain. The sequence was obtained from a man between 60 and 75 years old with colorectal cancer. Sequencing used PBMCs. The CDR3 bases are TGTGCCAGCAGCTTAGATGCGGCCCCGGATACGCAGTATTTT. As protein: CASSLDAAPDTQYF.